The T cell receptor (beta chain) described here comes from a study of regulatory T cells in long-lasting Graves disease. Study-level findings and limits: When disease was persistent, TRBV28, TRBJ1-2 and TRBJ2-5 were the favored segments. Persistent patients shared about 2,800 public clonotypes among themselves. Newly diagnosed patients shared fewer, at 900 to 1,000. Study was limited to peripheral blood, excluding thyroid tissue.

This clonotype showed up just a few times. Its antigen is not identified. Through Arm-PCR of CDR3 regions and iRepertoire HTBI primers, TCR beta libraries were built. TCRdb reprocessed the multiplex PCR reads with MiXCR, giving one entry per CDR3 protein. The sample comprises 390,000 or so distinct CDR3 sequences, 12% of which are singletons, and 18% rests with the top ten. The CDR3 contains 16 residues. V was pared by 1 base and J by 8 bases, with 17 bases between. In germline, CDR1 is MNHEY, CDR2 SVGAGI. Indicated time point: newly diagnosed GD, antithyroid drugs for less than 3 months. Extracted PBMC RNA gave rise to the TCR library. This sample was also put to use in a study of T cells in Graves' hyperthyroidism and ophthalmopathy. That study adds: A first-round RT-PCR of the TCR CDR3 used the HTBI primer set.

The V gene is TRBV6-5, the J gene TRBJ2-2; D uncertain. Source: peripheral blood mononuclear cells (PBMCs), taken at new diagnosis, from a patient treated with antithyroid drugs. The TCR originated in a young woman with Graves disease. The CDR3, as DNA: TGTGCCAGCAGTTACTTTTCCAGGCCTAACAGTGGGGAGCTGTTTTTT. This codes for CASSYFSRPNSGELFF.